The sample holds a few counts of the clone carrying this T cell receptor beta chain. Its antigen is not identified. TCRdb's table, derived via immunoSEQ multiplex PCR, lists solely in-frame clones and lacks some. Among roughly 68,000 clones listed, approximately 72% were seen once. The culture ran for approximately 9 days before CD4+ T cells were isolated. Losses at the gene ends were 7 bases for V and 6 bases for J; bases not matched to a gene: 6. The germline gives CDR1 KGHDR, CDR2 SFDVKD. This CDR3 is 13 amino acids long. This sample was taken from a study of vaccination effects on CD4 cells after COVID-19. Overall study context: All participants had two doses of either the BNT162b2 or mRNA-1273 vaccine. Each well held 2 million to 2.5 million PBMC cultured with about 9.1 ug/ml peptides and 8 to 10 IU/ml IL-2.

The source was CD4+ T cells from PBMCs cultured without peptide, collected before COVID-19 vaccination. This sequence originates from a human donor who had a prior SARS-CoV-2 infection. The V and J genes are TRBV24-1 and TRBJ2-7, with 9 positions matching TRBD1. The CDR3 DNA reads as TGTGCCACCAGCGGGACAGGGATGCGCGAGCAGTACTTC. Translation gives CATSGTGMREQYF.